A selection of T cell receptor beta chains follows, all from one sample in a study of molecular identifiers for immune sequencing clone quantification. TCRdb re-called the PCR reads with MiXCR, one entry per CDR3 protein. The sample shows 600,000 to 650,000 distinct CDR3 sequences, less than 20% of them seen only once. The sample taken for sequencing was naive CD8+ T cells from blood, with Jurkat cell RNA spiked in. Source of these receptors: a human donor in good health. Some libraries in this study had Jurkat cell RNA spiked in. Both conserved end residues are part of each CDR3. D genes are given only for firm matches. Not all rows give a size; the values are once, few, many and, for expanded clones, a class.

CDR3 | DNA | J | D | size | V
CASSATYRDEQFF | TGTGCCAGCAGCGCGACTTACCGTGATGAGCAGTTCTTC | TRBJ2-1 | . | many | TRBV7-9
CASSVAYSSQETQYF | TGTGCCAGCAGCGTAGCTTACAGCAGCCAAGAGACCCAGTACTTC | TRBJ2-5 | . | many | TRBV9
CSTILRGQVEAFF | TGCAGCACGATCCTCAGGGGGCAAGTTGAAGCTTTCTTT | TRBJ1-1 | TRBD1 | many | TRBV29-1
CASSGDREGATDTQYF | TGTGCCAGCAGTGGAGACAGGGAGGGGGCGACAGATACGCAGTATTTT | TRBJ2-3 | . | few | TRBV12-3/TRBV12-4
CATSDFSGARQYF | TGTGCCACCAGTGATTTTAGCGGGGCTCGGCAGTATTTT | TRBJ2-3 | TRBD2 | many | TRBV24-1
CASSRYNNEQFF | TGCGCCAGCAGCCGGTACAACAATGAGCAGTTCTTC | TRBJ2-1 | . | many | TRBV4-1
CASSPPRSHKQFF | TGTGCCAGCAGCCCCCCTCGGTCCCATAAGCAGTTCTTC | TRBJ2-1 | . | once | TRBV6-5
CASSAPATVRSYEQYF | TGTGCCAGCAGCGCCCCGGCTACGGTCCGGTCCTACGAGCAGTACTTC | TRBJ2-7 | . | . | TRBV6-1
CASSLAPGTELFF | TGTGCCAGCAGCTTGGCGCCCGGTACGGAACTGTTTTTT | TRBJ1-4 | . | few | TRBV5-4
CASSSDPVLAGSETQYF | TGTGCCAGCAGTTCCGATCCCGTTTTAGCGGGATCGGAGACCCAGTACTTC | TRBJ2-5 | TRBD2 | many | TRBV6-6
CASTTGQGNYGYTF | TGTGCCAGCACCACCGGACAGGGAAACTATGGCTACACCTTC | TRBJ1-2 | TRBD1 | . | TRBV2
CASSEEAGRGYTIYF | TGTGCCAGCAGCGAAGAGGCAGGGAGAGGCTACACCATATATTTT | TRBJ1-3 | . | many | TRBV7-9
CASSNAGGYEQYF | TGTGCCAGCAGCAACGCAGGGGGGTACGAGCAGTACTTC | TRBJ2-7 | . | many | TRBV3-1
CASGSYPIKNIQYF | TGTGCTAGTGGCTCCTACCCTATTAAAAACATTCAGTACTTC | TRBJ2-4 | . | many | TRBV12-5
CASSIQGTETQYF | TGTGCCAGTAGTATCCAGGGTACAGAGACCCAGTACTTC | TRBJ2-5 | . | few | TRBV19
CASSLVDRNTEAFF | TGTGCCAGCAGCTTAGTAGACAGGAACACTGAAGCTTTCTTT | TRBJ1-1 | . | many | TRBV7-9
CASSAPRGGNDYEQYF | TGTGCCAGCAGCGCTCCCAGGGGGGGGAATGACTACGAGCAGTACTTC | TRBJ2-7 | . | few | TRBV9
CASSYSRGAHTEAFF | TGTGCCAGCAGTTACTCGAGGGGGGCACACACTGAAGCTTTCTTT | TRBJ1-1 | . | few | TRBV6-5
CASSHPGTGPYEQYF | TGTGCCAGCAGCCATCCCGGGACGGGTCCCTACGAGCAGTACTTC | TRBJ2-7 | . | many | TRBV7-9
CASGPPQLAGGRGANVLTF | TGTGCTAGTGGACCGCCTCAACTAGCGGGGGGGAGGGGGGCCAACGTCCTGACTTTC | TRBJ2-6 | TRBD2 | . | TRBV12-5
CATSPAGGYNEQFF | TGTGCCACCAGTCCGGCGGGGGGGTACAATGAGCAGTTCTTC | TRBJ2-1 | TRBD2 | few | TRBV24-1
CASSLFRGVDEQYF | TGTGCCAGCAGTTTATTTAGGGGGGTCGACGAGCAGTACTTC | TRBJ2-7 | . | many | TRBV27
CASSALAGARDEQYF | TGTGCCAGCAGCGCATTAGCGGGGGCGAGGGACGAGCAGTACTTC | TRBJ2-7 | TRBD2 | few | TRBV5-3
CASSPIFYRGNTGELFF | TGTGCCAGCAGCCCCATTTTCTATCGGGGGAACACCGGGGAGCTGTTTTTT | TRBJ2-2 | . | . | TRBV14
CASSTSGGQPQHF | TGTGCCAGTAGTACAAGCGGTGGTCAGCCCCAGCATTTT | TRBJ1-5 | . | . | TRBV19
CAWGTVMSTEAFF | TGTGCCTGGGGTACGGTAATGAGCACTGAAGCTTTCTTT | TRBJ1-1 | . | . | TRBV30
CASSLSGTGTYEQYF | TGTGCCAGCAGTTTATCCGGGACAGGGACCTACGAGCAGTACTTC | TRBJ2-7 | TRBD1 | many | TRBV27
CASSIKGTEAFF | TGTGCCAGCAGCATAAAGGGCACTGAAGCTTTCTTT | TRBJ1-1 | . | many | TRBV21-1
CASSPDGGETQYF | TGCGCCAGCAGCCCGGACGGGGGCGAGACCCAGTACTTC | TRBJ2-5 | . | many | TRBV5-1
CSARDMVGGYEQYF | TGCAGTGCTAGAGATATGGTTGGGGGCTACGAGCAGTACTTC | TRBJ2-7 | . | many | TRBV20-1
CASSVSGTSGFLQETQYF | TGTGCCAGCAGCGTATCCGGGACTAGCGGATTCCTACAAGAGACCCAGTACTTC | TRBJ2-5 | . | . | TRBV21-1
CASSLESGRAPYEQYF | TGTGCCAGCAGCTTAGAAAGCGGGAGGGCCCCCTACGAGCAGTACTTC | TRBJ2-7 | TRBD2 | . | TRBV13
CASSPSWVSGANVLTF | TGTGCCAGCAGCCCAAGCTGGGTCTCTGGGGCCAACGTCCTGACTTTC | TRBJ2-6 | . | many | TRBV7-2
CARSLVRDNDTDTQYF | TGTGCCAGAAGCTTGGTACGGGATAATGACACAGATACGCAGTATTTT | TRBJ2-3 | . | . | TRBV5-3